The entry below describes one TCR beta chain. This entry comes from a study of T cell responses to AZD1222 COVID-19 vaccine. Assay used: immunoSEQ multiplex PCR; TCRdb lists only in-frame clones, some missing. The sample records some 58,000 clones, over 70% being singletons. This TCR derives from an adult in good health. Sequencing used peripheral blood, obtained on day 0 of AZD1222 vaccination.

Here the CDR3 DNA reads TGTGCCAGCAGCTTATCAGGGACAGATAATCAGCCCCAGCATTTT. The encoded protein is CASSLSGTDNQPQHF. This rearrangement joins TRBV7-6 to TRBJ1-5, with 7 bases lining up with TRBD1. Germline trimming cut 2 bases from V and 4 bases from J; bases unmatched to any gene: 5. CDR3 length: 15 residues. Germline-derived CDR1 and CDR2 are SGHVS and FNYEAQ.